What follows are 18 T cell receptor beta chains derived from one specimen sequenced in a study of tumor-infiltrating lymphocytes in primary liver carcinoma. It was from approximately 22-30 mg of unsorted bulk tissue that RNA and DNA were co-extracted. Total RNA (approximately 450 ng) served as template for TCR beta cDNA synthesis primed by a constant-region primer. A slightly modified ARM-PCR protocol with three nested multiplex PCR rounds produced these TCR beta libraries. PCR rounds one and two used TRBV1-TRBV30 forward primers with a C-beta reverse primer for roughly 10 cycles each. TCRdb independently ran MiXCR on the multiplex PCR reads; one entry per CDR3 protein. This sample has around 60,000 distinct CDR3 sequences, with 71% found just once. Sequencing was done on a sample of liver tumor tissue from sampling region 4. Subset meaning: tumor region T4, right-lateral pole. The receptors come from a man aged 35 to 55 with primary liver carcinoma and hepatitis B virus infection.

This clonotype has a count of ten or more. V usage is TRBV5-1 and J usage is TRBJ2-7; a possible D gene is TRBD2 (6 bases). Looked up from germline, CDR1 is SGHRS and CDR2 is YFSETQ. This CDR3 is 15 amino acids long. V was trimmed by 3 bases and J by 2 bases, leaving 15 bases between them. CDR3 in amino acids: CASSSAGTGPYEQYF. In DNA form, the CDR3 reads TGCGCCAGCAGCTCCGCCGGGACTGGACCCTACGAGCAGTACTTC.

This clonotype was seen repeatedly, ten times or more. The V call is TRBV6-2 or TRBV6-3, the J call TRBJ2-3; D remains unclear. The CDR3 extends over 13 amino acids. Trimming stripped 5 bases from V and 6 bases from J, with 12 bases between. The germline gives CDR1 MNHEY, CDR2 SVGEGT. CDR3 region: CASSDQFLDTQYF. In DNA form, the CDR3 reads TGTGCCAGCAGTGACCAGTTTTTGGATACGCAGTATTTT.

This clonotype occurred once. The CDR3 does not close with the conserved phenylalanine or tryptophan, likely indicating a read error. The V call is TRBV13, the J call TRBJ1-1; the D gene is possibly TRBD1 (6 bases). V lost 1 base, J lost 5 bases, and 8 bases lay in between. The CDR3 runs 13 residues. Germline V lookup: CDR1 PRHDT, CDR2 FYEKMQ (reference sequence). CDR3 DNA sequence: TGTGCCAGCAGCTTAGCTACAGGGACTGAAGCTTTCGTT. Translated: CASSLATGTEAFV.

On this clonotype: A much bigger clone sits one base away, suggesting this may be a read error. V is TRBV5-1 and J is TRBJ2-7; possibly TRBD1 or TRBD2 for D (5 bases each). Per the germline V gene, CDR1 is SGHRS and CDR2 is YFSETQ. CDR3 length equals 13 residues. The CDR3 DNA reads TGCACCAGCAGGGAACCTACTAGTTACGAGCAGTATTTC. Protein sequence: CTSREPTSYEQYF.

In regard to this clonotype: At one end the junction does not follow the germline gene, possibly because of a read error. This chain links TRBV29-1 with TRBJ2-2; perhaps D is TRBD1 or TRBD2 (6 bases each). The CDR3 is made up of 13 amino acids. The germline CDR1 and CDR2 sequences are SQVTM and ANQGSEA. The CDR3 DNA reads TGCAGCGTGGACACGGGGGACACCGAGGAGCTGTTTTTT. This gives the protein CSVDTGDTEELFF.

In its sample, this clonotype was seen a few times. With a much larger clone just one base away, this may be a read error. This chain links TRBV7-8 with TRBJ2-5, with D hard to call. In germline, CDR1 is SGHVS, CDR2 FQNEAQ. V shed 2 bases and J shed 2 bases, with 6 bases lying between them. This CDR3 has 13 amino acids. CDR3 in amino acids: CASSLLVQETQYF. CDR3 coding DNA: TGTGCCAGCAGCTTACTGGTACAAGAGACCCAGTACTTC.

This clonotype showed up many times. At one boundary the junction diverges from the germline segment, which might be a read error. The chain uses TRBV11-3 and TRBJ2-7; TRBD1 aligns across 7 bases. Germline V CDR1 and CDR2: SGHNT, YENEEA. The CDR3 runs 13 residues. This CDR3 is CGSSVGQSYEQYF. The CDR3 DNA is TGTGGCAGCAGCGTGGGACAGTCCTACGAGCAGTACTTC.

The chain uses TRBV4-3 and TRBJ1-4; D is perhaps TRBD1 (5 bases). CDR1 and CDR2 from the germline V gene are LGHNA and YSLEER. The CDR3 covers 14 residues. The DNA of the CDR3 is TGCGTGAGCAGCCGCGGACGGGGGAGAGAAAAACTGTTTTTT. Protein product: CVSSRGRGREKLFF.

The genes are TRBV30 and TRBJ2-3, with D possibly TRBD2 on 6 matching bases. Between the trimmed V and J ends, which lost 2 bases and 5 bases, there was a span of 11 bases. The V gene's germline CDR1 is GTSNPN and CDR2 SVGIG (reference sequence). The CDR3 loop spans 13 amino acids. The CDR3 sequence: CAWSKRVKDTQYF. The CDR3 region has the DNA TGTGCCTGGAGTAAGCGGGTAAAAGATACGCAGTATTTT.

In the case of this clonotype: Since no conserved phenylalanine or tryptophan closes the CDR3, a read error is the likely cause. V is TRBV29-1 and J is TRBJ2-7, with a possible D match to TRBD1 (6 bases). Looked up from germline, CDR1 is SQVTM and CDR2 is ANQGSEA. Trimming took 6 bases from V and 5 from J, leaving 17 bases between them. The CDR3 totals 13 residues. Written as DNA, the CDR3 is TGCAGCGTCGATACAGGGTATGCCGACGAGCAGTACCTC. It is translated as CSVDTGYADEQYL.

Comment on this clonotype: Compared with germline, one end of the junction differs, possibly owing to a read error. This chain joins TRBV10-3 and TRBJ1-1, with D tentatively TRBD1 (5 bases). CDR1 and CDR2 from the germline V gene are ENHRY and SYGVKD. CDR3 size: 13 residues. CDR3 coding DNA: TGTGCCTTCAGGCAGGGATTTAGTATTGAAGCTTTCTTT. It translates to CAFRQGFSIEAFF.

This clonotype was counted a few times. This may stem from a read error, because a much larger clone lies one nucleotide away. This sequence joins TRBV14 and TRBJ2-2; no firm D call. This CDR3 spans 14 amino acids. Germline V lookup: CDR1 SGHDN, CDR2 FVKESK. The CDR3 DNA reads as TGTGCCAACAGCCCCACGAGGAACACCGGGGAGCTGTTTTTT. Its protein is CANSPTRNTGELFF.

This clonotype was seen ten or more times. The rearrangement links TRBV4-2 to TRBJ2-7; D gene ambiguous. V dropped 2 bases and J dropped 6 bases, with 11 bases sitting between them. The CDR3 has 13 amino acids. Looked up from germline, CDR1 is LGHNA and CDR2 is YNFKEQ. CDR3: CASSQSAVTEQYF. In DNA form, the CDR3 reads TGTGCCAGCAGCCAATCCGCGGTTACCGAGCAGTACTTC.

This clonotype was found many times. The chain is built from TRBV11-3 and TRBJ1-3; D is ambiguous. Per the germline V gene, CDR1 is SGHNT and CDR2 is YENEEA. CDR3 length: 14 amino acids. V was shortened by 2 bases and J by 2 bases, with 7 bases between the two germline ends. The CDR3 DNA sequence: TGTGCCAGCAGCTTATACGGGGCTGGAAACACCATATATTTT. Translating it yields CASSLYGAGNTIYF.

In regard to this clonotype: A much larger clone lies one base from this, so it may be a read error. This chain links TRBV11-1 with TRBJ2-1, with TRBD2 matching over 7 bases. Germline CDR1 SGHAT, CDR2 FQDESV (reference sequence). The CDR3 is made up of 15 amino acids. CDR3 region: CASSLGSGGWGEKFF. The CDR3 region has the DNA TGTGCCAGCAGCTTAGGCTCGGGAGGATGGGGTGAGAAGTTCTTC.

This clonotype was counted once. The CDR3 loop is CAVRPGQGADEQFF. In nucleotides, the CDR3 is TGTGCAGTCAGACCGGGGCAGGGGGCAGATGAGCAGTTCTTC. V gene TRBV10-3 combines with J gene TRBJ2-1, with 8 bases lining up with TRBD1. The CDR3 covers 14 residues. CDR1 ENHRY and CDR2 SYGVKD come from the germline V gene.

As regards this clonotype: One junction end disagrees with the germline gene, perhaps due to a read error. J is TRBJ2-5 and V is TRBV5-4; no definite D call. CDR3 length: 15 amino acids. Germline-derived CDR1 and CDR2 are SGHNT and YYREEE (reference sequence). CDR3 loop: CASSEDPLVGQTQYF. The CDR3 DNA sequence: TGTGCGAGCAGCGAGGACCCCCTGGTGGGTCAGACCCAGTACTTC.

This clonotype has ten or more counts. This chain joins TRBV29-1 and TRBJ1-1; possibly TRBD1 for D (5 bases). The CDR3 loop spans 14 amino acids. V was clipped by 3 bases and J by 6 bases, with 17 bases between them. From germline, CDR1 is SQVTM and CDR2 ANQGSEA. CDR3 residues: CSVEGTPSSPEAFF. CDR3 bases: TGCAGCGTTGAGGGGACGCCGTCCTCGCCTGAAGCTTTCTTT.